This record looks at one TCR beta chain sequence and its context. Its antigen remains undetermined. The cohort was made up of 650 to 700 healthy bone marrow donors. All cohort members were sampled while nominally healthy, although unrecorded immune exposures were likely present. The donor was CMV seronegative and was included in the group of a few hundred seronegative cohort members. Every donor gave a peripheral blood sample, and the peripheral blood mononuclear cells from that sample were used for TCR beta sequencing. Genomic DNA extraction from the blood cell samples was performed with the Qiagen DNeasy Blood Extraction Kit. The CDR3 runs 15 amino acids, cysteine and phenylalanine included. This entry keeps only the CDR3 DNA: 45 bases, framed from base 1. V and J are trimmed by 0 bases and 1 base, and the gene matches miss 2 bases of the junction. The germline V gene encodes CDR1 SGDLS and CDR2 YYNGEE.

The sample is drawn from a study of cytomegalovirus exposure and HLA in healthy donors (dated by TCRdb to about 2017). In terms of the full investigation: An earlier analysis of some 600 of the donors reported around 280 Gb of sequence data and 95 million to 130 million unique TCR beta sequences obtained from around 170 million T cells. The later analysis used no new phenotypic data to find candidate immune exposures, relying instead on TCR beta sequences and their occurrence across donors. Five DR-DQ haplotypes were treated as single units for association and clustering because of strong linkage in the cohort. To decide whether each TCR beta V gene segment behaved as functional or pseudogenic, an earlier analysis of some 570 of the donors relied on high-throughput TCR beta sequencing. Typing coverage varied by locus: about 620-630 donors for A, B, C, DRB1 and DQB1; more than 500 for DQA1; some 610 for DPA1; fewer than 480 for DPB1. HLA typing covered class I and class II loci at four-digit resolution. Among a few hundred genotyped donors of the cohort, an average of approximately 250,000 unique TCR beta nucleotide sequences were sequenced per donor, around 20% of them non-productive. Among the roughly 390 genotyped donors, about 83% belonged to the genetic ancestry cluster associated with self-reported Caucasian donors. A separate validation cohort of about 110 different subjects was used in addition to the roughly 700-subject first cohort. High-throughput TCR immunosequencing, statistical association of individual TCRs with disease status, and machine learning were combined to predict cytomegalovirus infection status. The study profiled the T cell repertoires of fewer than 850 subjects by immunosequencing and related them to cytomegalovirus serostatus. In a later analysis, previously published TCR beta repertoires from fewer than 750 donors were re-analyzed and high-resolution HLA genotyping was added so that TCR occurrence patterns could be studied. All discovery cohort repertoires had been generated using a single sequencing platform. A later genetic analysis used genome-wide SNP genotypes for about three fifths of the 666 donors, treating that subset as a discovery cohort. An early release covering approximately 600 HLA-typed donors comprised 250 to 350 gigabases of sequencing data and tens of millions of unique TCR sequences. The study was designed to test whether signatures of past pathogen exposure could be identified by cataloging public T cell receptors. Alongside the repertoire data, information on donor age, sex, ethnicity and CMV serostatus was compiled.

Library preparation was by the immunoSEQ multiplex PCR assay. For the multiplex PCR, a mixture combining 60 forward primers for TCR Vbeta segments and 13 reverse primers for TCR Jbeta segments was used. A multiplex PCR assay on genomic DNA amplified the CDR3 region of rearranged TCR beta genes. Amplified TCR beta libraries were sequenced as 87-base-pair reads on the Illumina HiSeq System. For the original study's pipeline: In a later analysis, 77 million or so unique TCR beta chains were counted across the roughly 670 repertoires, and roughly 11 million of these chains were shared by at least two donors. To remove PCR and sequencing errors, raw reads were error-corrected and collapsed into unique sequences using a nearest-neighbor algorithm that merged closely related sequences. To assign V, D and J gene segments, CDR3 sequences were aligned to IMGT reference sequences. For a sequence to be retained, a match of at least six nucleotides was required to both a V gene segment and a J gene segment. A rearrangement counted as productive if the CDR3 had no stop codons and remained in frame with V and J, and every other rearrangement counted as non-productive. Following IMGT convention, CDR3 was defined as the stretch from the second conserved V-encoded cysteine up to the conserved J-encoded phenylalanine. Sequences without an unambiguous match to a single V gene segment were excluded from the earlier analysis of 450 to 750 of the donors. An earlier analysis of several hundred of the donors called V segments functional above 56.7% productive rearrangements and segregating when the between-donor standard deviation exceeded 5%. A statistical classification framework was developed to diagnose cytomegalovirus status using the catalog of TCR beta chain sequences. V and J gene assignment, in a later analysis, came from comparing TCR nucleotide sequences with IMGT/GENE-DB human TR gene sequences. In a later analysis, CDR3 sequences and most-parsimonious VDJ recombination scenarios were assigned using the TCRdist pipeline. In a later analysis, each TCR beta chain was defined by its CDR3 amino acid sequence together with its V-gene family, and reads without a unique V-gene family were excluded. In a later analysis, 450 to 600 highly shared, low-generation-probability nucleotide sequences were removed to address suspected cross-contamination and a sequencing artifact. In a later analysis, a clonal expansion index for each public chain was calculated from normalized within-repertoire ranks of inferred template counts. In a later analysis, generation probabilities were computed with a VDJ recombination model fitted to out-of-frame rearrangements, and the resulting probabilities were checked against IGoR. A later analysis scored TCR-TCR, TCR-HLA and TCR-CMV co-occurrence with hypergeometric tests, applying a repertoire-size bias correction to TCR pairs. To estimate false discovery rates, a later analysis permuted the HLA or CMV assignments 20 times. A later analysis grouped co-occurring TCRs with DBSCAN, adding TCRdist sequence similarity when clustering within HLA-allele-positive subsets. Repertoires with fewer than 30,000 or more than 120,000 public chains, plus five repertoires with anomalous nucleotide sharing, were excluded from co-occurrence clustering. TCRdb stores this immuneACCESS table with in-frame sequences only. Part of the clones is absent; in the studies checked, under half of the shortfall reflects unresolved V genes, and no reason is known for the rest. The V and J calls and clone size are taken from that table; D and trimming were inferred from the DNA. Per the sample table, the count is about 140,000 clones. 0.96% of the sample lies in the top ten.

What the work shows at the level of the full study, not this receptor alone: Some IMGT-functional V segments, including TRBV6-2 and TRBV6-3, could not be distinguished by the 87-base-pair reads and were therefore excluded. In both the original and validation cohorts, the classifier was reported to diagnose cytomegalovirus status with high specificity and sensitivity. A total of some 180 TCR beta chains were listed by the study as associated with cytomegalovirus. A later analysis found that TCR association rates varied across HLA loci, with DRB1 alleles showing the most associated TCRs and HLA-C alleles the fewest. In an earlier analysis of roughly 500 of the donors, most TCR beta V segments appeared in productive rearrangements about 87% or about 30% of the time, broadly matching IMGT annotations. The authors suggested that the approach could potentially be generalized to other disease states and immunological phenotypes. Presence/absence analyses assumed roughly uniform sequencing depth across donors, an assumption that may not hold. A few of the identified cytomegalovirus-associated TCR beta chains were confirmed in vitro to be specific for cytomegalovirus antigens. Because some donors lacked HLA typing at each locus, the association tests relied only on the typed subset. A later analysis reported that several top co-occurrence clusters appeared linked to parvovirus B19, influenza, CMV and Epstein-Barr virus. The only immune exposure information available for the cohort was CMV serostatus. While some public TCRs were present in many individuals, most TCR sequences turned up only very rarely across donors. In a later analysis, HLA-associated TCR beta chains showed more clonal expansion and lower generation probabilities than non-associated chains that were equally common. According to a later analysis, most CMV-associated TCR beta chains appeared to be HLA-restricted, and the HLA associations seemed to be driven largely by CMV exposure. Because counts were too low, roughly 17 rarely observed V segments, including chromosome 9 orphons, were left out of the earlier analysis of over 550 of the donors. Correlated functional status among segregating V segments might reflect linkage disequilibrium, but an unknown experimental factor could not be ruled out. A further reported finding was that TCR beta sequences accurately predicted the HLA-A and HLA-B alleles for most subjects in the first cohort. A cluster of highly shared sequence variants was judged likely to represent a technical artifact of the sequencing pipeline. In this cohort, only TCR beta chains were sequenced, and detectable features were limited by the absence of alpha or paired-chain data. At a false discovery rate of 0.05, a later analysis linked 16,951 TCR beta sequences to specific HLA alleles. Compared with the approximately 710-donor mean, donors in an Asian-associated ancestry cluster had fewer N-insertions in productive TCRs, according to a later genetic analysis. Assigning TCR associations to individual alleles was difficult when HLA alleles, especially DR and DQ, strongly co-occurred. A later genetic analysis associated a missense DCLRE1C variant with V-gene and J-gene trimming of TCR beta chains, and an independent cohort replicated the association.

The source is a male donor in good health and CMV-seronegative. This chain is built from TRBV9 and TRBJ2-3; the junction holds 7 bases that match TRBD2. Material for sequencing was PBMCs. The sequenced DNA is TGTGCCAGCAGCGTAGAAACTAGCGGCACAGATACGCAGTATTTT. The resulting protein is CASSVETSGTDTQYF.